Given below is one TCR beta chain in context. Antigen specificity is unknown. Trimming removed 3 bases from V and 2 bases from J, with 17 bases in between. The CDR3 consists of 18 residues. Per the germline V gene, CDR1 is LGHDT and CDR2 is YNNKEL (reference sequence). The data were taken from a study of T cell responses to AZD1222 COVID-19 vaccine. The study, taken as a whole, reports: Reportedly, nearly half of unique spike TCRs recognized epitopes outside B.1.351/B.1.1.7 mutations.

TCRdb keeps only in-frame clones here, not all; method: immunoSEQ multiplex PCR. The sample records 80,000 to 95,000 clones, around nine tenths being singletons. The sequenced sample was peripheral blood, obtained on day 0 of MenACWY control vaccination. The rearrangement links TRBV3-1 (or the pseudogene TRBV3-2) to TRBJ1-6, with no clear D. This clonotype was sampled from an adult in good health. This CDR3 reads CASSHPPTSTTYNSPLHF. The DNA of the CDR3 is TGTGCCAGCAGCCATCCCCCGACGTCAACAACCTATAATTCACCCCTCCACTTT.